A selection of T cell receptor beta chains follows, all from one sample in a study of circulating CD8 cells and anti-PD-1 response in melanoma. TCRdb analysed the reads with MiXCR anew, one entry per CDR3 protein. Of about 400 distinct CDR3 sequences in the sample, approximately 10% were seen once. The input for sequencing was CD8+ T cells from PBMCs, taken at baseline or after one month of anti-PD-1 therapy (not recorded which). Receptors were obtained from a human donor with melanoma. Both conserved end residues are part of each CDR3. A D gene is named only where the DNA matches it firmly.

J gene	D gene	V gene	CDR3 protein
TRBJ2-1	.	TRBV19	CASSINLLGSDAQFF
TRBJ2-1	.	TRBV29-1	CSVGAGEDNEQFF
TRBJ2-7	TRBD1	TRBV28	CASSPTGGTYEQYF
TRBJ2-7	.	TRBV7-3	CASSLNRRGEQYF
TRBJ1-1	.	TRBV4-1	CASSQAETEEDTEAFF
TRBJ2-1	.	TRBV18	CASSPGGSEQFF
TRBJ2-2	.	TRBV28	CASSFISNTGELFF
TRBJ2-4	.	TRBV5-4	CASSSRDYLAKNIQYF
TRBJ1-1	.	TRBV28	CASSLGNTEAFF
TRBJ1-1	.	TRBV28	CANRPPLPLNGAHTEAFF
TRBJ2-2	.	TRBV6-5	CASSWNIGGELFF
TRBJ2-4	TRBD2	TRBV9	CASSVVQRGSIQYF
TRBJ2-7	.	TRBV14	CASSPLMGEQYF
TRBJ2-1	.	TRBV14	CASSQFASRDEQFF
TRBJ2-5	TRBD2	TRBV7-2	CASSSTSGRGETQYF
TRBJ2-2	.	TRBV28	CASFRGTGELFF
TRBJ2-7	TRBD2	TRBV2	CASRRDYNYEQYF
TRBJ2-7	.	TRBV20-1	CSARIGGRAEQYF
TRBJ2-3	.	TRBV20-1	CSARDQAAEGTDTQYF
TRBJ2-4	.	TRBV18	CASSPWEERAKNIQYF
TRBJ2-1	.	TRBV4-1	CASSQDPWTGEQFF
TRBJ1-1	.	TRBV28	CASRPPLPLNGAHTEAFF
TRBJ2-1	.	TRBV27	CASSLQGGSYNEQFF
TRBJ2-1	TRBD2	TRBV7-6	CASSPRGVAGYNEQFF
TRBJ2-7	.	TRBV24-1	CATSSYKDNDEQYF
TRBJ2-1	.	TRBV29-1	CSAENYAEQFF
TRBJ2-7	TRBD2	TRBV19	CASSMTASGNYEQYF
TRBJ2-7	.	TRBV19	CASRDIGTYEQYF
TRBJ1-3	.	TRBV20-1	CSARDDTRSGNTIYF
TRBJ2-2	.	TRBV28	CASSSIYLSGRLNTGELFF
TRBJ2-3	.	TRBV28	CASSFNLNTQYF
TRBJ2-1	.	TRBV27	CASSFTVGGEQFF
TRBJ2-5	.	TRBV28	CASSPRDSRGETQYF
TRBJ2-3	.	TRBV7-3	CASSRLAKGTDTQYF
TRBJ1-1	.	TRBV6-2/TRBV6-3	CASSYRTAAEAFF
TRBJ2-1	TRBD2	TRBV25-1	CASSLAGDENEQFF
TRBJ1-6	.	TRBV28	CASSYRGLSPLHF
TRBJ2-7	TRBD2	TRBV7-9	CASSLEGASGPYEQYF
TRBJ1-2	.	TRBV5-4	CASSQENLNGYTF
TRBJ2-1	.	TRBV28	CASRQGRGSYNEQFF
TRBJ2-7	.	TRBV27	CASSFTSVGEQYF
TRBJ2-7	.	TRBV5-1	CASSLAKTSSYEQYF
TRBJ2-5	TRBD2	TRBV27	CASSQGLAGLEETQYF
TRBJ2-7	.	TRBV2	CASSDQSMSYEQYF
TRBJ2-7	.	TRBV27	CASSATSWDEQYF
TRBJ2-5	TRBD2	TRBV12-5	CPAGGAHWVGRPTETQYF
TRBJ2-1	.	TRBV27	CASSILGNEQFF
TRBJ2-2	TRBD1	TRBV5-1	CASSPTGTGIPGELFF
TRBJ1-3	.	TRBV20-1	CSARDRGRSGNTIYF
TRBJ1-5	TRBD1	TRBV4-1	CASSPGETGGLNQPQHF
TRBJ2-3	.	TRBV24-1	CATGPLSDSTDTQYF
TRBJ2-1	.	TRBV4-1	CASSPGIGDRYNEQFF
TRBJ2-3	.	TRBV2	CASTGHPTGTQYF
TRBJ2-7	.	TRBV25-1	CASSEARYEQYF